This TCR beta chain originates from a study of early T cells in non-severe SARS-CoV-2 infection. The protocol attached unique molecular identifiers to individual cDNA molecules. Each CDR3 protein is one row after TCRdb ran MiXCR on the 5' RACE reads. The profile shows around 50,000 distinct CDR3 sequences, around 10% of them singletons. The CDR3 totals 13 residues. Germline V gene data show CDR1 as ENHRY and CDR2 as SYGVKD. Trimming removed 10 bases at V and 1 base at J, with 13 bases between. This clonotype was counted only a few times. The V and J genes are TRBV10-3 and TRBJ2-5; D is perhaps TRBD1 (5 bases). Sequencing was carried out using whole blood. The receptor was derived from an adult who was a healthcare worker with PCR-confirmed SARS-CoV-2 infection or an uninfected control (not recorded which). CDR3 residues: CATSLGAQETQYF. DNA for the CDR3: TGTGCCACCAGCCTTGGGGCCCAAGAGACCCAGTACTTC.